This T cell receptor beta chain was captured in a study of CD8 T cells in ankylosing spondylitis. Study conclusions and caveats: Within matched ankylosing spondylitis synovial fluid, disease-linked clones were reportedly significantly enriched. Reports of some motif variants in reactive arthritis synovial fluid and blood predate this one. Disease-linked clones displayed a CD8+ phenotype and appeared relatively rarely in peripheral blood.

The CDR3 length is 15 residues. Trimming took off 4 bases at V and 0 bases at J, with 13 bases between the two ends. The germline gives CDR1 SQVTM, CDR2 ANQGSEA. This clonotype has just a few counts. Its matching antigen is unknown. Making use of molecular barcodes, quantitative 5'-RACE generated TCR beta libraries. TCRdb reanalysed the 5' RACE reads using MiXCR and keeps one entry per CDR3 protein. The sample records approximately 290,000 distinct CDR3 sequences, under 25% being singletons. The chain couples TRBV29-1 to TRBJ2-4, with D hard to call. The sequenced material came from blood, either unsorted or a sorted T cell fraction (not recorded which). The receptor's source is a female donor with ankylosing spondylitis or in good health (not recorded which). The CDR3 sequence: CSVAVLELAKNIQYF. The DNA for the CDR3 is TGCAGCGTTGCCGTACTCGAGCTAGCCAAAAACATTCAGTACTTC.